This T cell receptor beta chain was obtained from a study of beta chain features in type 1 diabetes. Overall study context: Healthy donors and patients had similar age, gender and cell yields. Findings and caveats of the study: Moderately but significantly shorter TCRB CDR3s were found in Type 1 diabetes patients in all four CD4+ subsets.

Trimming at V came to 5 bases and at J to 4 bases, leaving 7 bases not matched to a gene. The CDR3 has 14 amino acids. CDR1 is MDHEN and CDR2 is SYDVKM in the germline V gene. Of the isolated RNA, all was reverse transcribed, and so the sequenced material was expressed TCRB transcripts. Measured with immunoSEQ multiplex PCR; TCRdb has only the in-frame clones, and not every one. The data show around 97,000 clones, with roughly 28% seen just once and 0.5% to 0.55% held by the top ten. With respect to this clone: The antigen remains unidentified.

The chain combines TRBV28 with TRBJ1-1, with 7 bases matching TRBD1. Sequencing used central memory CD4+ T cells from blood. The sequence came from a woman in her late teens or twenties with type 1 diabetes. The CDR3 DNA reads TGTGCCAGCAGTCGTGACACAGGGGTCACTGAAGCTTTCTTT. Its translation is CASSRDTGVTEAFF.